This T cell receptor (beta chain) was obtained from a study of T cells in Graves' hyperthyroidism and ophthalmopathy. The investigators amplified TCR beta CDR3 regions from RNA transcripts. The HTBI primer set drove a first-round RT-PCR of the TCR CDR3. A single record per CDR3 protein comes from TCRdb applying MiXCR to the multiplex PCR reads. The sample holds under 250,000 distinct CDR3 sequences, almost 25% seen once. The CDR3 is 14 amino acids. V was shortened by 1 base and J by 6 bases, with 13 bases between the two germline ends. CDR1 DFQATT and CDR2 SNEGSKA come from the germline V gene (reference sequence). This clonotype was observed many times.

Sequenced material: blood. This chain uses TRBV20-1 with TRBJ2-4, with D hard to call. The origin of this receptor is a woman aged 40 to 49 with Graves' ophthalmopathy. CDR3 coding DNA: TGCAGTGCTAGAGGTCACGGAGACCTAAACATTCAGTACTTC. The encoded protein is CSARGHGDLNIQYF.